The TCR beta chain under discussion was sequenced for a study of vaccination effects on CD4 cells after COVID-19. Whole-study context: The second dose preceded post-vaccine samples by a median of 72 days. Overall study results and limits: The study found marked clonal contraction of infection- and vaccine-induced clones late after vaccination.

TCRdb's copy holds only in-frame clones and misses some; the assay was immunoSEQ multiplex PCR. The sample records 60,000 to 80,000 clones, around 69% being singletons. CD4+ T cell isolation took place after approximately 11 days of culture. Two doses of BNT162b2 or mRNA-1273 vaccine were administered to participants. Days 3 and 7 were when half the medium was replaced with IL-2 medium. There are 13 residues in the CDR3. The V end was cut by 5 bases, the J end by 6 bases, with 8 bases between. Germline CDR1 and CDR2: MNHNY and SVGAGI (reference sequence). As regards this clone: The antigen remains unidentified.

This sequence joins TRBV6-6 and TRBJ1-6; D is uncertain. The TCR originated in a human donor who received a COVID-19 vaccine. The input for sequencing was CD4+ T cells from PBMCs cultured without peptide, taken after COVID-19 vaccination. The CDR3 loop is CASSPVLNSPLHF. The CDR3 DNA reads TGTGCCAGCAGTCCCGTCCTTAATTCACCCCTCCACTTT.